This TCR beta chain was recovered during a study of molecular identifiers for immune sequencing clone quantification (dated by TCRdb to between 2017 and 2018). Study-level background: For a replicate experiment, RNA from approximately 20,000 or 100,000 naive CD8 T cells was divided into five aliquots, and four of the five aliquots were sequenced. The study was a methods study using CD8 T cells to benchmark molecular-identifier clustering-based TCR repertoire sequencing (MIDCIRS) and TCR RNA copy counting. The paper's findings and limits, for the study overall: Clones above 20 RNA copies held over 98% of molecules in CMV-specific effector cells but under 1% in naive cells. Modeling estimated around 3 recovered TCR RNA copies per cell, compared with about ten by digital PCR, which implies roughly 30% capture efficiency. When barcode sub-clustering was omitted, TCR diversity was inflated by chimeric consensus sequences, with chimeras reaching as high as 47%. Spiked-in Jurkat TCR RNA equivalent to a single cell was reported to be detectable even among 850,000 to 1,000,000 naive CD8 T cells. The naive libraries included spiked-in Jurkat TCR RNA (around 9 copies' worth), and this Jurkat TCR RNA is not part of the donor repertoire. Highly expanded clone sizes could be underestimated if identical TCR molecules share a barcode.

The library was obtained by PCR. Sequenced using an Illumina HiSeq 4000. Bulk TCR libraries were prepared as previously described, using TCR primers listed in Table S5. The Qiagen AllPrep DNA/RNA kit was used to purify total RNA. Reads from multiple sequencing runs of the same library were pooled before analysis. The authors processed their data as follows. Reads were retained only if the reads had an exact TCR constant sequence, and the retained reads were trimmed to 150 nt and grouped according to their 12-nt molecular barcodes. Reads in each barcode group were sub-clustered using a 15% Levenshtein threshold, and a quality-weighted consensus sequence was built for each RNA molecule. Non-functional sequences were removed, as were lower-count sequences one edit away from another. Barcode sub-clusters with fewer than 20% of the maximum read count were removed, based on fitting two negative binomial distributions. The raw public data were reprocessed by TCRdb itself: fastp quality trimming at Q25, MiXCR clonotype calling, in-frame beta chains only. CDR3 protein duplicates are merged, each entry listing the most common genes and DNA. V and J calls and clone size were set by TCRdb, not the authors. Recorded for this sample are 300,000 to 350,000 distinct CDR3 sequences; 20% to 25% of them occurred a single time. The ten largest clones represent approximately 0.83% of the sample.

Libraries of naive CD8 T cells were built from anywhere between about 17,000 and 1,000,000 sorted cells, with 10%, 30% or 50% of the purified RNA used. On a BD FACSAria II, naive CD8 T cells were FACS-sorted as CD8+CD4-CCR7+CD45RA+ and collected into RLT Plus buffer. To test detection sensitivity, Jurkat RNA equal to fewer than 13 TCR copies was added to samples of about 19,000-1,100,000 naive CD8 T cells. CD8 T cells were enriched using RosetteSep CD8+ T Cell Enrichment Cocktail and Ficoll-Paque, and the enriched cells then underwent ACK red cell lysis. This clonotype was observed at least ten times. No cognate antigen has been identified for it. One base away there is no much larger clone; base qualities are not given. Sequenced: naive CD8+ T cells from blood, with Jurkat cell RNA spiked in. Per the publication, the cell subset or site label means: FACS-sorted CD8+CD4-CCR7+CD45RA+ naive T cells. The TCR sequence derives from a human donor in good health. Some libraries in this study had Jurkat cell RNA spiked in.

The nucleotide sequence is given as TGTGCCAGCAGTCCTCTGAACACTGAAGCTTTCTTT. This translates into CASSPLNTEAFF. Here the chain combines TRBV28 and TRBJ1-1; a confident D gene designation cannot be given. Relative to germline, V is 5 bases shorter and J is 0 bases shorter, with 4 bases between their ends. Measured from the cysteine to the phenylalanine, the CDR3 is 12 residues long. Here the CDR3 DNA is all that survives: 36 bases in frame from base 1. The CDR1 and CDR2 encoded by the germline V gene are MDHEN and SYDVKM.